This T cell receptor (beta chain) derives from a study of blood T cells in healthy people across ages. Germline V gene sequence: CDR1 SEHNR, CDR2 FQNEAQ (reference sequence). V shed 3 bases, J shed 7 bases, and the junction held 9 bases outside the gene matches. The length of the CDR3 is 16 residues. Primers used in a second PCR of about 6 to 11 cycles were a sample-barcoded 5' primer and a J-beta primer mix. One entry per CDR3 protein results from TCRdb running MiXCR on the 5' RACE reads. The sample has about 1.6 million distinct CDR3 sequences; about 31% are singletons. The clonotype was recovered from a woman in her thirties in good health. The V gene is TRBV7-9, the J gene TRBJ1-6, with 7 bases lining up with TRBD1. Sequenced: blood. The CDR3 DNA reads as TGTGCCAGCAGCTTGGGGGACAGTGGCCCGAATTCACCCCTCCACTTT. Encoded protein: CASSLGDSGPNSPLHF.